Listed here is a single TCR beta chain. The data belong to a study of cytomegalovirus exposure and HLA in healthy donors. Amplification used 60 Vbeta primers and 13 Jbeta primers. The repertoire was sequenced with immunoSEQ multiplex PCR; TCRdb's copy has only in-frame clones and lacks some. The table shows about 260,000 clones, with just over 70% occurring only once. V was pared by 7 bases and J by 4 bases, with 11 bases between. Germline CDR1 and CDR2: DFQATT and SNEGSKA (reference sequence). The length of the CDR3 is 11 residues. This clonotype was sampled from a female donor in good health and CMV-seronegative. Material: PBMCs. The chain uses TRBV20-1 and TRBJ2-7; perhaps TRBD2 as D (7 bases). DNA for the CDR3: TGCAGTGGGAGGGGGGGGTACGAGCAGTACTTC. Protein sequence: CSGRGGYEQYF.